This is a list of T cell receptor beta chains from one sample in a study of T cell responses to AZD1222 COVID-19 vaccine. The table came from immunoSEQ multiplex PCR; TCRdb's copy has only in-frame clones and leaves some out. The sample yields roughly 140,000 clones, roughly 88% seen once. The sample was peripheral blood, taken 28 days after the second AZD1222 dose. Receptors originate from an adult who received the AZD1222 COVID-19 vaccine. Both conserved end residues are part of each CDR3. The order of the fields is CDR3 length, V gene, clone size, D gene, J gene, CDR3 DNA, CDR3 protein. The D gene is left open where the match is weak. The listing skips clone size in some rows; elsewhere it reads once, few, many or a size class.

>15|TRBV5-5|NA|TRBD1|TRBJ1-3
TGTGCCAGCAGCCTTTGGGACAGGGGTGGAAACACCATATATTTT
CASSLWDRGGNTIYF
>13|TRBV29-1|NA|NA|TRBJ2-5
TGCAGCGTTGCTACAGTCGGCCAAGAGACCCAGTACTTC
CSVATVGQETQYF
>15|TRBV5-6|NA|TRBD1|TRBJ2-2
TGTGCCAGCAGGACCGGGACAGGGTACACCGGGGAGCTGTTTTTT
CASRTGTGYTGELFF
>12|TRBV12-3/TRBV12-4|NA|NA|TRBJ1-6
TGTGCCAGCAGTTTAGCGCATTCACCCCTCCACTTT
CASSLAHSPLHF
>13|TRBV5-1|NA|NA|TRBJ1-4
TGCGCCAGCAGCTTGGGTTCTGGTGAAAAACTGTTTTTT
CASSLGSGEKLFF
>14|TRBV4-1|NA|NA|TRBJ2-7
TGCGCCAGCAGCCAACCAGGAGGGGACTACGAGCAGTACTTC
CASSQPGGDYEQYF
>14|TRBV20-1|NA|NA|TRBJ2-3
TGCAGTGCTAGTTCGGGGTGGGGCACAGATACGCAGTATTTT
CSASSGWGTDTQYF
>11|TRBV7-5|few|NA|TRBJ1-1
TGTGTCAGAAGCTTAGCAAGGGAAGCTTTCTTT
CVRSLAREAFF
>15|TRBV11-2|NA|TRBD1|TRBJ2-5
TGTGCCAGCAGCTTATCAGGGGGCGCGGCAGAGACCCAGTACTTC
CASSLSGGAAETQYF
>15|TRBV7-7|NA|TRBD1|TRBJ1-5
TGTGCTAGCAGCTCGGACAGGAACTATCATCAGCCCCAGCATTTT
CASSSDRNYHQPQHF
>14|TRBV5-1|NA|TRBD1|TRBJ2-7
TGCGCCAGCAGCTTGGGGACAGGGCTCGGCGAGCAGTACTTC
CASSLGTGLGEQYF
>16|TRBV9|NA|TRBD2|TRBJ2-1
TGTGCCAGCAGCGGGCGTGGGGGTAGCGGGGGTAATGAGCAGTTCTTC
CASSGRGGSGGNEQFF
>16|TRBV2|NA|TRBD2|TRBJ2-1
TGTGCCACGGCGCCTGGGGGTAGCGGGGGCGGGGATGAGCAGTTCTTC
CATAPGGSGGGDEQFF
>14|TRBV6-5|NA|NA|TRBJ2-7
TGTGCCAGCAGTTACTTGCGGGGCCCCTACGAGCAGTACTTC
CASSYLRGPYEQYF
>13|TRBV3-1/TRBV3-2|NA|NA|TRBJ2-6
TGTGCCAGCAGCCAAGCCGGGGCCAACGTCCTGACTTTC
CASSQAGANVLTF
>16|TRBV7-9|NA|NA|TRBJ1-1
TGTGCCAGCAGCTTAGGAGTAGGCTCAATGGGGACTGAAGCTTTCTTT
CASSLGVGSMGTEAFF
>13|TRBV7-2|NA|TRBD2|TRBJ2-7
TGTGCCAGCAGCGCAAAACTAGCGGGGAAGCAGTACTTC
CASSAKLAGKQYF
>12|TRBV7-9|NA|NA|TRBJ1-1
TGTGCCAGCAGCCTGGTGGCGACTGAAGCTTTCTTT
CASSLVATEAFF
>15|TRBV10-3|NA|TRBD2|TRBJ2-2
TGTGCCATCAGATCTAGCGGGAGTGGGACCGGGGAGCTGTTTTTT
CAIRSSGSGTGELFF
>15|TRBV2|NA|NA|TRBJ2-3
TGTGCCAGCAGTGGGACACCTCCTAGCACAGATACGCAGTATTTT
CASSGTPPSTDTQYF
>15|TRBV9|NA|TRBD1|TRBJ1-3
TGTGCCAGCAGCGTAGGGGACAGCTCTGGAAACACCATATATTTT
CASSVGDSSGNTIYF
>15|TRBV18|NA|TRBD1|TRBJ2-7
TGTGCCAGCGTAACAGGGACAGGAGTCTCCTACGAGCAGTACTTC
CASVTGTGVSYEQYF
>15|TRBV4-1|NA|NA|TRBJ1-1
TGCGCCAGCAGCCAAGATTGGGGGGCCGACACTGAAGCTTTCTTT
CASSQDWGADTEAFF
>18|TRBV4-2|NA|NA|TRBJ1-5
TGTGCCAGCAGCCAAGTTGCGGGGGGCGCGGTAGGCAATCAGCCCCAGCATTTT
CASSQVAGGAVGNQPQHF
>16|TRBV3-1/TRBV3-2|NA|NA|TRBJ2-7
TGTGCCAGCAGCCAAGTCCCGGGGGCCGGCTCCTACGAGCAGTACTTC
CASSQVPGAGSYEQYF
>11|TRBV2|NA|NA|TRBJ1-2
TGTGCCAGCATTCTCCCCTATGGCTACACCTTC
CASILPYGYTF
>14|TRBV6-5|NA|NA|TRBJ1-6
TGTGCCAGCAGGGGACGCCTCGCGGATTCACCCCTCCACTTT
CASRGRLADSPLHF
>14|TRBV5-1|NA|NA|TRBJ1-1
TGCGCCAGCAGCTCGGGACAAAGGGTGAAGGCGGCTTTCTTT
CASSSGQRVKAAFF
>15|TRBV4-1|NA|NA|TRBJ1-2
TGCGCCAGCAGCCAAGCCGGGGGGGGCACCTATGGCTACACCTTC
CASSQAGGGTYGYTF